This is a list of T cell receptor beta chains from one sample in a study of cytomegalovirus exposure and HLA in healthy donors. This table comes from immunoSEQ multiplex PCR, and its TCRdb copy is limited to in-frame clones, with some not included. The sample contains under 120,000 clones, roughly 85% of which appear only once. Sequenced input: PBMCs. Every receptor here comes from a woman aged 40 to 55 in good health and CMV-seronegative. CDR3s include the opening cysteine and the closing phenylalanine or tryptophan. Each record gives: V gene, D gene, clone size, J gene, CDR3 DNA, CDR3 protein. The D gene is left open where the match is weak. Some rows mark clone size as missing; the rest say once, few, many or name a class of expanded clone.

TRBV28	.	.	TRBJ2-3	TGTGCCAGCAGCCCCCCCGGCGGGCTCTCACATTTT	CASSPPGGLSHF
TRBV9	TRBD1	.	TRBJ1-1	TGTGCCAGCAGCTTGGACAGGGATTCTGAAGCTTTCTTT	CASSLDRDSEAFF
TRBV6-5	TRBD1	.	TRBJ1-3	TGTGCCAGCAGCCCGGGACAGGGCATATATTTT	CASSPGQGIYF
TRBV5-4	TRBD1	few	TRBJ2-1	TGTGCCAGCAGCACGAAACAGGGGTTCGGGTACTCCTACAATGAGCAGTTCTTC	CASSTKQGFGYSYNEQFF
TRBV2	.	.	TRBJ1-2	TGTGCCAGCAGTCTCCAATCAGGGGCGAGGGGCTACACCTTC	CASSLQSGARGYTF
TRBV25-1	.	.	TRBJ2-5	TGTGCCAGCAGGGATCACAGGGTACTCCAAGAGACCCAGTACTTC	CASRDHRVLQETQYF
TRBV5-4	TRBD2	once	TRBJ2-7	TGTGCCAGCAGCGGAAGACTAGCGGGTGACAGGTACGAGCAGTACTTC	CASSGRLAGDRYEQYF
TRBV29-1	.	.	TRBJ1-2	TGCAGGGCCGAAGGAGGGACCCCCAACTATGGCTACACCTTC	CRAEGGTPNYGYTF
TRBV9	.	.	TRBJ1-5	TGTGCCAGCAGTCACGACAGGCCCCCCAATCAGCCCCAGCATTTT	CASSHDRPPNQPQHF
TRBV7-9	TRBD2	.	TRBJ2-7	TGTGCCAGCAGCTTGGCCAGCGGGGGTCCAATTCCCTACGAGCAGTACTTC	CASSLASGGPIPYEQYF
TRBV18	.	.	TRBJ1-4	TGTGCCAGCTCACCACCGGGGCAGATTAATGAAAAACTGTTTTTT	CASSPPGQINEKLFF
TRBV19	.	.	TRBJ2-1	TGTGCCAGTAAGGGGCAGGGCGAGAATGAGCAGTTCTTC	CASKGQGENEQFF
TRBV28	.	.	TRBJ2-1	TGTGCCAGCAGTTTTATCGGGGTTTCCCTACCTACAGAAAATGAGCAGTTCTTC	CASSFIGVSLPTENEQFF
TRBV21-1	.	.	TRBJ1-6	TGTGCCAGCAGGATGACCTTCGGGGGGGGGCGAGGGGCCAATTCACCCCTCCACTTT	CASRMTFGGGRGANSPLHF
TRBV6-6	TRBD2	few	TRBJ2-1	TGTGCCAGCAGCCCCGGCGGGGGGCGGAGAGTCAATGAGCAGTTCTTC	CASSPGGGRRVNEQFF
TRBV6-5	.	.	TRBJ2-7	TGTGCCAGCAGTGGCAGGGAATGGGACGAGCAGTACTTC	CASSGREWDEQYF
TRBV19	.	.	TRBJ1-2	TGTGCCAGTACACCCGGACAGTGGACTGGCTACACCTTC	CASTPGQWTGYTF
TRBV11-2	.	once	TRBJ1-2	TGTGCCAGCACGCCGTACTCTTCCTCCTATGGCTACACCTTC	CASTPYSSSYGYTF
TRBV28	.	.	TRBJ2-7	TGTGCCAGCAGGGGGGGTTCGGAGGGGCTATACGAGCAGTACTTC	CASRGGSEGLYEQYF
TRBV19	TRBD1	.	TRBJ1-2	TGTGCCAGTAGTATCCCCGGGACAGGGAACGGCTACACCTTC	CASSIPGTGNGYTF
TRBV10-3	.	few	TRBJ2-7	TGTGCCATCAGTGATAGCCCGAACTACGAGCAGTACTTC	CAISDSPNYEQYF
TRBV11-2	.	few	TRBJ1-5	TGTGCCAGCAGCTTAGTGACGGGGGTGCGGAATCAGCCCCAGCATTTT	CASSLVTGVRNQPQHF
TRBV28	.	once	TRBJ2-7	TGTGCCAGCAGCGGGACTTCAACCTACGAGCAGTACTTC	CASSGTSTYEQYF
TRBV30	TRBD1	.	TRBJ1-1	TGTGCCTGGAGAGGCCGACAGGGGGTAGGCACTGAAGCTTTCTTT	CAWRGRQGVGTEAFF
TRBV23-1	TRBD1	.	TRBJ2-4	TGCGCCAGCGGGTCAGGGGGCGTCGGTTACATTCAGTACTTC	CASGSGGVGYIQYF
TRBV5-1	.	once	TRBJ1-1	TGCGCCAGCAGCTTGGCCGAGGGTTACAGGGACACTGAAGCTTTCTTT	CASSLAEGYRDTEAFF
TRBV18	TRBD2	.	TRBJ2-5	TGTGCCAGCTCACCCAACCCGGGAGGGGCCGAAGAGACCCAGTACTTC	CASSPNPGGAEETQYF
TRBV7-2	.	.	TRBJ2-3	TGTGCCAGCAGACCGGGTGTTACAGATACGCAGTATTTT	CASRPGVTDTQYF
TRBV27	.	.	TRBJ1-4	TGTGCCAGCAGTGACCTTAGACAGGATGGACTGTTTTTT	CASSDLRQDGLFF
TRBV7-8	.	.	TRBJ2-2	TGTGCCAGCAGCCCCACAGGGCCGACGAACACCGGGGAGCTGTTTTTT	CASSPTGPTNTGELFF
TRBV10-1	TRBD2	.	TRBJ2-1	TGCGCCAGCAGCCGAACCATACTAGCGGGGGGGCCCGACAATGAGCAGTTCTTC	CASSRTILAGGPDNEQFF
TRBV5-1	.	.	TRBJ2-7	TGCGCCAGCAGCGAAGGCGGAGATGCCTACGAGCAGTACTTC	CASSEGGDAYEQYF
TRBV13	TRBD2	.	TRBJ2-2	TGTGCCAGCAGCTTAGCTTGGCGGGAGGGCCACGGGGAGCTGTTTTTT	CASSLAWREGHGELFF
TRBV18	.	.	TRBJ2-7	TGTGCCAGCTCACCGGAAGCGGGCTACGAGCAGTACTTC	CASSPEAGYEQYF
TRBV2	TRBD2	few	TRBJ2-3	TGTGCCAGCAGTGAAGCCCTAATTAGCGGGAGGGGAGATACGCAGTATTTT	CASSEALISGRGDTQYF
TRBV21-1	.	.	TRBJ1-2	TGTGCCAGCAGCCAGGGGACAAACGCTAACTATGGCTACACCTTC	CASSQGTNANYGYTF